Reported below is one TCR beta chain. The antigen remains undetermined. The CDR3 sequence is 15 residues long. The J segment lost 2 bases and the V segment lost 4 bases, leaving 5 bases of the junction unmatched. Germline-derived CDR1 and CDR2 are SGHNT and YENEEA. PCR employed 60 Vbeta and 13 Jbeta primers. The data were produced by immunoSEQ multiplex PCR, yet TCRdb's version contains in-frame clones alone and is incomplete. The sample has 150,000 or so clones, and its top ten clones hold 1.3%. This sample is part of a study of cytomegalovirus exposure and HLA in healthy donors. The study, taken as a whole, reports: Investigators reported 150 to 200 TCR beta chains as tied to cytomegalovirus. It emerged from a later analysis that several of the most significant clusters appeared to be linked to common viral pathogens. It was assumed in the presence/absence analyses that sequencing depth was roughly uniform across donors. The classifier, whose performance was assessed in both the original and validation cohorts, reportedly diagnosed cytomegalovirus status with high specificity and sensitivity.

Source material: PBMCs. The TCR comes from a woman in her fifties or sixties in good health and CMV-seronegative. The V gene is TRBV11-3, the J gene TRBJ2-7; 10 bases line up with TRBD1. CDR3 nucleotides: TGTGCCAGCAGCTCGGGACAGGGGTCCCCCTACGAGCAGTACTTC. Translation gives CASSSGQGSPYEQYF.